These T cell receptor beta chains were read from a single sample in a study of human T cells and chemical hapten exposure. In TCRdb, the RACE reads were re-called with MiXCR into one record per CDR3 protein. The sample carries roughly 80,000 distinct CDR3 sequences, around 11% recorded once. The sequencing here drew on whole blood, taken in connection with sensitization to the hapten diphenylcyclopropenone (DPC). These receptors originate from a woman aged 50 to 60 with alopecia areata. Some clones in this sample may be carry-over from other donors' samples. Both conserved end residues are part of each CDR3. The order of the fields is D gene, clone size, V gene, J gene, CDR3 DNA, CDR3 protein. The D gene is left open where the match is weak. The size of a clone is reported for some rows only, either as once, few or many, or as a class for expanded clones.

>.|.|TRBV28|TRBJ1-2
TGTGCCAGCAGTTTAAGCTTTGGCTACACCTTC
CASSLSFGYTF
>TRBD1|many|TRBV27|TRBJ2-7
TGTGCCAGCAGTTTAATGGGACAGGGCCTTTCCTACGAGCAGTACTTC
CASSLMGQGLSYEQYF
>.|once|TRBV5-1|TRBJ1-2
TGCGCCAGCAGCTTGGAGCCGCCCCAAAGGGGCTACACCTTC
CASSLEPPQRGYTF
>.|.|TRBV6-5|TRBJ1-2
TGTGCCAGCAGTTACGGACGGATCCATAATGGCTACACCTTC
CASSYGRIHNGYTF
>.|many|TRBV5-1|TRBJ1-1
TGCGCCAGCAGCTTGTGGGGGTTGGACACTGAAGCTTTCTTT
CASSLWGLDTEAFF
>.|many|TRBV18|TRBJ2-1
TGTGCCAGCTCACCCCCCGCACTCACCTACAATGAGCAGTTCTTC
CASSPPALTYNEQFF
>TRBD1|.|TRBV11-1|TRBJ2-7
TGTGCCAGCAGCTTCGAACAGGGGGCCTACGAGCAGTACTTC
CASSFEQGAYEQYF
>.|many|TRBV6-2/TRBV6-3|TRBJ1-5
TGTGCCAGCAGTATGGACCTTCCGTCTCCGCCCCAGCATTTT
CASSMDLPSPPQHF
>.|.|TRBV7-9|TRBJ2-1
TGTGCCAGCAGCTTAGCGCAGGGTACCGAGAAGCAGTTCTTC
CASSLAQGTEKQFF
>TRBD1|few|TRBV11-3|TRBJ2-4
TGTGCCAGCAGCACAAGACAGGGGGTAGCCAAAAACATTCAGTACTTC
CASSTRQGVAKNIQYF
>TRBD1|few|TRBV29-1|TRBJ2-5
TGCAGCGCCTACGGGACAGGAGAATCGCAGACCCAGTACTTC
CSAYGTGESQTQYF
>.|few|TRBV7-9|TRBJ2-6
TGTGCCAGCAGCTTAGGGGTAGGGGACAGGGCCAACGTCCTGACTTTC
CASSLGVGDRANVLTF
>.|few|TRBV6-6|TRBJ1-1
TGTGCCAGCAGTTACTGGGGAGGAACTGAAGCTTTCTTT
CASSYWGGTEAFF
>TRBD2|few|TRBV18|TRBJ2-7
TGTGCCAGCTCACCAGCGTGGGGGACTAGCGGGAGGGACGAGCAGTACTTC
CASSPAWGTSGRDEQYF
>TRBD1|few|TRBV7-9|TRBJ2-5
TGTGCCAGCGGAAAGGGACAGGGGGCAGAGACCCAGTACTTC
CASGKGQGAETQYF
>.|few|TRBV30|TRBJ1-5
TGTGCCTGGAGTGGGGGGACTCAGCCCCAGCATTTT
CAWSGGTQPQHF
>.|many|TRBV29-1|TRBJ1-1
TGCAGCGTGGCAGCGGGGTTGAACACTGAAGCTTTCTTT
CSVAAGLNTEAFF
>TRBD1|few|TRBV5-1|TRBJ2-1
TGCGCCAGCAGCCCCTGGCCGACAGGGGGATCCTACAATGAGCAGTTCTTC
CASSPWPTGGSYNEQFF
>TRBD2|once|TRBV10-2|TRBJ2-7
TGCGCCAGCAGTGCACTAGCGGGGGGAAACGAGCAGTACTTC
CASSALAGGNEQYF
>TRBD2|many|TRBV7-2|TRBJ2-1
TGTGCCAGCAGCTCCGCCGGGACTAGAGGGGCTTACAATGAGCAGTTCTTC
CASSSAGTRGAYNEQFF
>.|.|TRBV19|TRBJ2-7
TGTGCCAGTAGTATGAGGACAGCCGGGGGACTCCCAGACTACGAGCAGTACTTC
CASSMRTAGGLPDYEQYF
>.|many|TRBV5-1|TRBJ2-5
TGCGCCAGCAGCTTGAACACGGAGACCCAGTACTTC
CASSLNTETQYF
>.|many|TRBV3-1|TRBJ2-1
TGTGCCAGCAGCCAAAGTCACAATGAGCAGTTCTTC
CASSQSHNEQFF
>TRBD1|.|TRBV28|TRBJ2-7
TGTGCCAGCAGTTTATCGGACAGGGAAGTCCACGAGCAGTACTTC
CASSLSDREVHEQYF
>.|few|TRBV29-1|TRBJ2-5
TGCAGCGTGGGACACCTCCAAGAGACCCAGTACTTC
CSVGHLQETQYF
>.|.|TRBV7-3|TRBJ1-1
TGTGCCAGCAGCCCGCAGGGAGGCACTGAAGCTTTCTTT
CASSPQGGTEAFF
>.|few|TRBV3-1|TRBJ2-5
TGTGCCAGCAGCCAAGATCGGCCCAGAGCCAAGACCCAGTACTTC
CASSQDRPRAKTQYF
>.|few|TRBV29-1|TRBJ1-4
TGCAGCGTGGGGCAGGGTACTTTAAATGAAAAACTGTTTTTT
CSVGQGTLNEKLFF
>.|few|TRBV12-3/TRBV12-4|TRBJ1-1
TGTGCCAGCAGTTCTCCCTCAGCCGGGAGGACTGAAGCTTTCTTT
CASSSPSAGRTEAFF
>.|.|TRBV28|TRBJ1-2
TGTGCCAGCAGTTTTCAGGCGTATGGCTACACCTTC
CASSFQAYGYTF
>TRBD1|.|TRBV10-1|TRBJ2-1
TGCGCCAGCAGTTACCTCAGGGACAGGGGGCTCAATGAGCAGTTCTTC
CASSYLRDRGLNEQFF
>TRBD2|few|TRBV29-1|TRBJ2-2
TGCAGCGTTGGGAAAAGACTAGCGGGAGTCGGGGAGCTGTTTTTT
CSVGKRLAGVGELFF
>TRBD1|many|TRBV7-9|TRBJ2-1
TGTGCCAGCAGCCGACAGGGGGCGATCATTGATGAGCAGTTCTTC
CASSRQGAIIDEQFF
>TRBD2|few|TRBV15|TRBJ2-7
TGTGCCACCAGCCCTATCCAGCGGGGGGGCCGAGAGCAGTACTTC
CATSPIQRGGREQYF
>.|.|TRBV15|TRBJ2-5
TGTGCCACCATCGGGGGCCGGGATCAAGAGACCCAGTACTTC
CATIGGRDQETQYF
>.|few|TRBV20-1|TRBJ2-3
TGCAGTGCTAGAGCCTCCCCGTATACGCAGTATTTT
CSARASPYTQYF
>TRBD2|few|TRBV5-1|TRBJ2-1
TGCGCCAGCATCCTGACTAGCGGCAGGGCCAATGAGCAGTTCTTC
CASILTSGRANEQFF
>.|.|TRBV20-1|TRBJ1-2
TGCAGTGCTAGAGATTTTAGGTTTGGCTACACCTTC
CSARDFRFGYTF
>.|few|TRBV12-3/TRBV12-4|TRBJ1-6
TGTGCCAGCAGTTTGAGTAGCTCCTATAATTCACCCCTCCACTTT
CASSLSSSYNSPLHF
>TRBD1|many|TRBV15|TRBJ2-3
TGTGCCACCAGTCGATGGACAGGGGGCAAAGATACGCAGTATTTT
CATSRWTGGKDTQYF
>.|few|TRBV7-2|TRBJ2-7
TGTGCCAGCAGCTTAGGGAGTACCCCCGTTGGGGCGCAGTACTTC
CASSLGSTPVGAQYF
>TRBD1|.|TRBV3-1|TRBJ1-2
TGTGCCAGCAGCCGACAGGGATTAGCTGGCTACACCTTC
CASSRQGLAGYTF
>.|many|TRBV29-1|TRBJ2-1
TGCAGCGTTTGGACAGCCCTAGTCGGGAATCAGGATGAGCAGTTCTTC
CSVWTALVGNQDEQFF
>TRBD2|many|TRBV6-2/TRBV6-3|TRBJ2-3
TGTGCCAGCAGTTATACCGGGACTAGCGGCACAGATACGCAGTATTTT
CASSYTGTSGTDTQYF
>TRBD2|.|TRBV3-1|TRBJ2-1
TGTGCCAGCAGCCAAGATTTGGTAGCGGGGGATGAGCAGTTCTTC
CASSQDLVAGDEQFF
>.|.|TRBV7-8|TRBJ2-5
TGTGCCAGCAGTCGCATGGGCCCCAGCGGGGAGACCCAGTACTTC
CASSRMGPSGETQYF
>TRBD2|many|TRBV3-1|TRBJ2-5
TGTGCCAGCAGCCCCCCCTTGGCGGGAGGAGAGACCCAGTACTTC
CASSPPLAGGETQYF
>TRBD1|.|TRBV4-1|TRBJ1-4
TGCGCCAGCAGCCAAGGGACAGGGGGATTTAATGAAAAACTGTTTTTT
CASSQGTGGFNEKLFF
>.|.|TRBV28|TRBJ1-3
TGTGCCAGCGCGGGGAGACCTGGAAACACCATATATTTT
CASAGRPGNTIYF
>.|.|TRBV7-9|TRBJ2-2
TGTGCCAGCAGCCCGCTTGTGGAGGCCGGGGAGCTGTTTTTT
CASSPLVEAGELFF